The present entry profiles one T cell receptor (beta chain) with its context. Its matching antigen is unknown. V was trimmed by 4 bases and J by 2 bases, leaving 13 bases between them. This CDR3 is 15 amino acids long. CDR1 SGDLS and CDR2 YYNGEE come from the germline V gene. While unrecorded immune exposures were likely, the donors were nominally healthy when sampled. This entry is derived from a study of cytomegalovirus exposure and HLA in healthy donors. General study points: It was taken for granted in presence/absence analyses that sequencing depth across donors was roughly uniform. Indistinguishable V segments such as TRBV6-2 and TRBV6-3 were excluded.

Amplification used 60 Vbeta primers and 13 Jbeta primers. Source study methods: Counted up in a later analysis, unique TCR beta chains came to about 83 million, with some 11 million shared. Only in-frame clones appear in the TCRdb table, and some are missing; sequencing was by immunoSEQ multiplex PCR. For V, J and clone size, that table is used; D and trimming come from the DNA. Of 150,000 to 200,000 clones in the sample, more than 70% are singletons; the top ten hold about 7.7%. Sequencing was performed on PBMCs. This sequence joins TRBV9 and TRBJ2-1, with D perhaps TRBD2 (6 bases). This sequence originates from a woman between 35 and 50 years old in good health and CMV-seropositive. The CDR3 loop reads CASSPKLAPYNEQFF. The CDR3 DNA follows: TGTGCCAGCAGCCCAAAACTAGCTCCCTACAATGAGCAGTTCTTC.